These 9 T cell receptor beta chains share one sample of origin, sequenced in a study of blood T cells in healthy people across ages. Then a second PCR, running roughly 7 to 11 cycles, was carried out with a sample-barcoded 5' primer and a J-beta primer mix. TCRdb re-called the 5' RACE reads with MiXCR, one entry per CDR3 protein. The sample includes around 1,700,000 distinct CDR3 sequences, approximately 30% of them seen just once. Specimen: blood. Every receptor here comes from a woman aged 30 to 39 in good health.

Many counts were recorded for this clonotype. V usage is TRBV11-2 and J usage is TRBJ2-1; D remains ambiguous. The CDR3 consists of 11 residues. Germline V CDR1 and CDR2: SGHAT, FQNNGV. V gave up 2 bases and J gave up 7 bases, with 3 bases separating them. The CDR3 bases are TGTGCCAGCAGCTTACAGAATGAGCAGTTCTTC. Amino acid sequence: CASSLQNEQFF. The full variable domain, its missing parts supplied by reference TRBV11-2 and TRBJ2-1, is EAGVAQSPRYKIIEKRQSVAFWCNPISGHATLYWYQQILGQGPKLLIQFQNNGVVDDSQLPKDRFSAERLKGVDSTLKIQPAKLEDSAVYLCASSLQNEQFFGPGTRLTVL.

The CDR3 here is CASRLGGNTGELFF. For the CDR3, the DNA is TGTGCCAGCAGGCTGGGGGGGAACACCGGGGAGCTGTTTTTT. The chain links TRBV9 to TRBJ2-2; D possibly corresponds to TRBD2 (6 bases). Germline-derived CDR1 and CDR2 are SGDLS and YYNGEE. With 5 bases removed from V and 1 base from J, the gap between germline ends came to 9 bases. The length of the CDR3 is 14 residues.

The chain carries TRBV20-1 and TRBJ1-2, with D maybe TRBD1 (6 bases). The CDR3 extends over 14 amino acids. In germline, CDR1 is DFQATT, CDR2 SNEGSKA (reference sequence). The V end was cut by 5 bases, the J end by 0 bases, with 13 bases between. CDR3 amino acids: CSAFTGTPNYGYTF. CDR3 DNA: TGCAGTGCTTTCACAGGGACCCCTAACTATGGCTACACCTTC.

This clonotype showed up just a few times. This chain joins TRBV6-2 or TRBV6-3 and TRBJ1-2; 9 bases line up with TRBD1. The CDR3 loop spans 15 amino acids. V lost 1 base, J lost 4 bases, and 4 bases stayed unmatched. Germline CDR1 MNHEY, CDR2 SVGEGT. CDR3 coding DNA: TGTGCCAGCAGTTACTTCGGACAGGGGTCCTATGGCTACACCTTC. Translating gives CASSYFGQGSYGYTF.

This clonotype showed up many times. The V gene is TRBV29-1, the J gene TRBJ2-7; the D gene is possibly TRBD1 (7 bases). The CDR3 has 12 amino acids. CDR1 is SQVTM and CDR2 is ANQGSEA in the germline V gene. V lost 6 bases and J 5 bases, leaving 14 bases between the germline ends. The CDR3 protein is CSVVGGGDEQYF. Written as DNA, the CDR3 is TGCAGCGTCGTCGGAGGGGGCGACGAGCAGTACTTC.

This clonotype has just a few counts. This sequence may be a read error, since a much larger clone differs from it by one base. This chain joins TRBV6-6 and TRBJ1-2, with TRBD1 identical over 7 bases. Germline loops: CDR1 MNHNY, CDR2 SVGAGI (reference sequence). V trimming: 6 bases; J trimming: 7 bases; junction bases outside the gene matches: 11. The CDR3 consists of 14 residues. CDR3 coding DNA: TGTGCCAGCAGGGAGGGACAGAGGGGTAGTGGCTACACCTTC. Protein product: CASREGQRGSGYTF.

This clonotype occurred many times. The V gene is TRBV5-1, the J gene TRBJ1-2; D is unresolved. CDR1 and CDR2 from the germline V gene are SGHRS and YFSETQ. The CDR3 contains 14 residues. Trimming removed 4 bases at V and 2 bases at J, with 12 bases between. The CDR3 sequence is CASSPRTSNYGYTF. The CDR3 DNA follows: TGCGCCAGCAGCCCCCGCACATCCAACTATGGCTACACCTTC.

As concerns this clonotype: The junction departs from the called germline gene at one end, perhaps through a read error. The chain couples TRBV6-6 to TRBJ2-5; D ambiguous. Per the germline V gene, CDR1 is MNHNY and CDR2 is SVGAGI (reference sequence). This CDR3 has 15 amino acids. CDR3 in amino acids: CAGSYSYQAGETQYF. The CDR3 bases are TGTGCCGGCAGTTACTCGTACCAGGCCGGGGAGACCCAGTACTTC.

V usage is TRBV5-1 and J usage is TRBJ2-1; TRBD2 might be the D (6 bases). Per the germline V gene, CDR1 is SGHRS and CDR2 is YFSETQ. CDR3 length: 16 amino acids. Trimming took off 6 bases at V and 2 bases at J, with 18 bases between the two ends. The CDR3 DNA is TGCGCCAGCAATGCCGGGCGGGACGGTACCTACAATGAGCAGTTCTTC. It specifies CASNAGRDGTYNEQFF.